This entry lists 5 T cell receptor beta chains sequenced from one sample in a study of T cell responses to AZD1222 COVID-19 vaccine. Only in-frame clones appear in the TCRdb table, and some are missing; sequencing was by immunoSEQ multiplex PCR. The sample includes about 92,000 clones, approximately 90% of them seen just once. The sample here was peripheral blood, taken on day 0 of AZD1222 vaccination. Every receptor here comes from an adult in good health.

The chain joins TRBV9 to TRBJ1-6; possibly TRBD1 for D (5 bases). Germline V gene data show CDR1 as SGDLS and CDR2 as YYNGEE. The germline V and J ends were trimmed by 3 bases and 5 bases, with 15 bases remaining between them. The CDR3 length is 16 residues. CDR3 in DNA: TGTGCCAGCAGCGCGAGAGGGGCGGGCGATAATTCACCCCTCCACTTT. Translation gives CASSARGAGDNSPLHF.

J is TRBJ1-1 and V is TRBV29-1; D perhaps matches TRBD1 (6 bases). The CDR3 consists of 15 residues. The germline V gene has CDR1 SQVTM and CDR2 ANQGSEA. V lost 6 bases to trimming and J lost 4 bases, with 21 bases between them. The CDR3 bases are TGCAGCGTATCGGGGGGCCAAAAGCGGGGCACTGAAGCTTTCTTT. Translating gives CSVSGGQKRGTEAFF.

This chain joins TRBV12-5 and TRBJ2-7; 9 bases match TRBD1. Germline V lookup: CDR1 LGHNT, CDR2 FRNRAP. Trimming cost V 4 bases and J 6 bases; bases outside gene matches: 7. CDR3 length equals 14 residues. CDR3 sequence reads: CASGWGQGFGEQYF. The CDR3 coding sequence is TGTGCTAGTGGTTGGGGACAGGGATTCGGCGAGCAGTACTTC.

V gene TRBV19 combines with J gene TRBJ2-2; 10 nucleotides line up with TRBD2. The CDR3 loop spans 15 amino acids. The V and J ends lost 6 bases and 6 bases, in that order; junction bases with no gene match: 7. Germline V gene lookup returns CDR1 LNHDA and CDR2 SQIVND (reference sequence). The CDR3 bases are TGTGCCAGTAGCCACGGACTAGCGGCCGCCGGGGAGCTGTTTTTT. Its protein product is CASSHGLAAAGELFF.

The rearrangement joins TRBV7-8 to TRBJ1-3; 7 nucleotides line up with TRBD1. With 6 bases clipped from V and 0 bases from J, the junction kept 8 bases outside the gene matches. This CDR3 has 16 residues. Per germline, CDR1 SGHVS and CDR2 FQNEAQ. The CDR3 region is CASRPPGQRSGNTIYF. The DNA of the CDR3 is TGTGCCAGCAGACCTCCGGGACAGCGCTCTGGAAACACCATATATTTT. Full variable domain (outside the CDR3, taken from reference TRBV7-8 and TRBJ1-3): GAGVSQSPRYKVAKRGQDVALRCDPISGHVSLFWYQQALGQGPEFLTYFQNEAQLDKSGLPSDRFFAERPEGSVSTLKIQRTQQEDSAVYLCASRPPGQRSGNTIYFGEGSWLTVV.